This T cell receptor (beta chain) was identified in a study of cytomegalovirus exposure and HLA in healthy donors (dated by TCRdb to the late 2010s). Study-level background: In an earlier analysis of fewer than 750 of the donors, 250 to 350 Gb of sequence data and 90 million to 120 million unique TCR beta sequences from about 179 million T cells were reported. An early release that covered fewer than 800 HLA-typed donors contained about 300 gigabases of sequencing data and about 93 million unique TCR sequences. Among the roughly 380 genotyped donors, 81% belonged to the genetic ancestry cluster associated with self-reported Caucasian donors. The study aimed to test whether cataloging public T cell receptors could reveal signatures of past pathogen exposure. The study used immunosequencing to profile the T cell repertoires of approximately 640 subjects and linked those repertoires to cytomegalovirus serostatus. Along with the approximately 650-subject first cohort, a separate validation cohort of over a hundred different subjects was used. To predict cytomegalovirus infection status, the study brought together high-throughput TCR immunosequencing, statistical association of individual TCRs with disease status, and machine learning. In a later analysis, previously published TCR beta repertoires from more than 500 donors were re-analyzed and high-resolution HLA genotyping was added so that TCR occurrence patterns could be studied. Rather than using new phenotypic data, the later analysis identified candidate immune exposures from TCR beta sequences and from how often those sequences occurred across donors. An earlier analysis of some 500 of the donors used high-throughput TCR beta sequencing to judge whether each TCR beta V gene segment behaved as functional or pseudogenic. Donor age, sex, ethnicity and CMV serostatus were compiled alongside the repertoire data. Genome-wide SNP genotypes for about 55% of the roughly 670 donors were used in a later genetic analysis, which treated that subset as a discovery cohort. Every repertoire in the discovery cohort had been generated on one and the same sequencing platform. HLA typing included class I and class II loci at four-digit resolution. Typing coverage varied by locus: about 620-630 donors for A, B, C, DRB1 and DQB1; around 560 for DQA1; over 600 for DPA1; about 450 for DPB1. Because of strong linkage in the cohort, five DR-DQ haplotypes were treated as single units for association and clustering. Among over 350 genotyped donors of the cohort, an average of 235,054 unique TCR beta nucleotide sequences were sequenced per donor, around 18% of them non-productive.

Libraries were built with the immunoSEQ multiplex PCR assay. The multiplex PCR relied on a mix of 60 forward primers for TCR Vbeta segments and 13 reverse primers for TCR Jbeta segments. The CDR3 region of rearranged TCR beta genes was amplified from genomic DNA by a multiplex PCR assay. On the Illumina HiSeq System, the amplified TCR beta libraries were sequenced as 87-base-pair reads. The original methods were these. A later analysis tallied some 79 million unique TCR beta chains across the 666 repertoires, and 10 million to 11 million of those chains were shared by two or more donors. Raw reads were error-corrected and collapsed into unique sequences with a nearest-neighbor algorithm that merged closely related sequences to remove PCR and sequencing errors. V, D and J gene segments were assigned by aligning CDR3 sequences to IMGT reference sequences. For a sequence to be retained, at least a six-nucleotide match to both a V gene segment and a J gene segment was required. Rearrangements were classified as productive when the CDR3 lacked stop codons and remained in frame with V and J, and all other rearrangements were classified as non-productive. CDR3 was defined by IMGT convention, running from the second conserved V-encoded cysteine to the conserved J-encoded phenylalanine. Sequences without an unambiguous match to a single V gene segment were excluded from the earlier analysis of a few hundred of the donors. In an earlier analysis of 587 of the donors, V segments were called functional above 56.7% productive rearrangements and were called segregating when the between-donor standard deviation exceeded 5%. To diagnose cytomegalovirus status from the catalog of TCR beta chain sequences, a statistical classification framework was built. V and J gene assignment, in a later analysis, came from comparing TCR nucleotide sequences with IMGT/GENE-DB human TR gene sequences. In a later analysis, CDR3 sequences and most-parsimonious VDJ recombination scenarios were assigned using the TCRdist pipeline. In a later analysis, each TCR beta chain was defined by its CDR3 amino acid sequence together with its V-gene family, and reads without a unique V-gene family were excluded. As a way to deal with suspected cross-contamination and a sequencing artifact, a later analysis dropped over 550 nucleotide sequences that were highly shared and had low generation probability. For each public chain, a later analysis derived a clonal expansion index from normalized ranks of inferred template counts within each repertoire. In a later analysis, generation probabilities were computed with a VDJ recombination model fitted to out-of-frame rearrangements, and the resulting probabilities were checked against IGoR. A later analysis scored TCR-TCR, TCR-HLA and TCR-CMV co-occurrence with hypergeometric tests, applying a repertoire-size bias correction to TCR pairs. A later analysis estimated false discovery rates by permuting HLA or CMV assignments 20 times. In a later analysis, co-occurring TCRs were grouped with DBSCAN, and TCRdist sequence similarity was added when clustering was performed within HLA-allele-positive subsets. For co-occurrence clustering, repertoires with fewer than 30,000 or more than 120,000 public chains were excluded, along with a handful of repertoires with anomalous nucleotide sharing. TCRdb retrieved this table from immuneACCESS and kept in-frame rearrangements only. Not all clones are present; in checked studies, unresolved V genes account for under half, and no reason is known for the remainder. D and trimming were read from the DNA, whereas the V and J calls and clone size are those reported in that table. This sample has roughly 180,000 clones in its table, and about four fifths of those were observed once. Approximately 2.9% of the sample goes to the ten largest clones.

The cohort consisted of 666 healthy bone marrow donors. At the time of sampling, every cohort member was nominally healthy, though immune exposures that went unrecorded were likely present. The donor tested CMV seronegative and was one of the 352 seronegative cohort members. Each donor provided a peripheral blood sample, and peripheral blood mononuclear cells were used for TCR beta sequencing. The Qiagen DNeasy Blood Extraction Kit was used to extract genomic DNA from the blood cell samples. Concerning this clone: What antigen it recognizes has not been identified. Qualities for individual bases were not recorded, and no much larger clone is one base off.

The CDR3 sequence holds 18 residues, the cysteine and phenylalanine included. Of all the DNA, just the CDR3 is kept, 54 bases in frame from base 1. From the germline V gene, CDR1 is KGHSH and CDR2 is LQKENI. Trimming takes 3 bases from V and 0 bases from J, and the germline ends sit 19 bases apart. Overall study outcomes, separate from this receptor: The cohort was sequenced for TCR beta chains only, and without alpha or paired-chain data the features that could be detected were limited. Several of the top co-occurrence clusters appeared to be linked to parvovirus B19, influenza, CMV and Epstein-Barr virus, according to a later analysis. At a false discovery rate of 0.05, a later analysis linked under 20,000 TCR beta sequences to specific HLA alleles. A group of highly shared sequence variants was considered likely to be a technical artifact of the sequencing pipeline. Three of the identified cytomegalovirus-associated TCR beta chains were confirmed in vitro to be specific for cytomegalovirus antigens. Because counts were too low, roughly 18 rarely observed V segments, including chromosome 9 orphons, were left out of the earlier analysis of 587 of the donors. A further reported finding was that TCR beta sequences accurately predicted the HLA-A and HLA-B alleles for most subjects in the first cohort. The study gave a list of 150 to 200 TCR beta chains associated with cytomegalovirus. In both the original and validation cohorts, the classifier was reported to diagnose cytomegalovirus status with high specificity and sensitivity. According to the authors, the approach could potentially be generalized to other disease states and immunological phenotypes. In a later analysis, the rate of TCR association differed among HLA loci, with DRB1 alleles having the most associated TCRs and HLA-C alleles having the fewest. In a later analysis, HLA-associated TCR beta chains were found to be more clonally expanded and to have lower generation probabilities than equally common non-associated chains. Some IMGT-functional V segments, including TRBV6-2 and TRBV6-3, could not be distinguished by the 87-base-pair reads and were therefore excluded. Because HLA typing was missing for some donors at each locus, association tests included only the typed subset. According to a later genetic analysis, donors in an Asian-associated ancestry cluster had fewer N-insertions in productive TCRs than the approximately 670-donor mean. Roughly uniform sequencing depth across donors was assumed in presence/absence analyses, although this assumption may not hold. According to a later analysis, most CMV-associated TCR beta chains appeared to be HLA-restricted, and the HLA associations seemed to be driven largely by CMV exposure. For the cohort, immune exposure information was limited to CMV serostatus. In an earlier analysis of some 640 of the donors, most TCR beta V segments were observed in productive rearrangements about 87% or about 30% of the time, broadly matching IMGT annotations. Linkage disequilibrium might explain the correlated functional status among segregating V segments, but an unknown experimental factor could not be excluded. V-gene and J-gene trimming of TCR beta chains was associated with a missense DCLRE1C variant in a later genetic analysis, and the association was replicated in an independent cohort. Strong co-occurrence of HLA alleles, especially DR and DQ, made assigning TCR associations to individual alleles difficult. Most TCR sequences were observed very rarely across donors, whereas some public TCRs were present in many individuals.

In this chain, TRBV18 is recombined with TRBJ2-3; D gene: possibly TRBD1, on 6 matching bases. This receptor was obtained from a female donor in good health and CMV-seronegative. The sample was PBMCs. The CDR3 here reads CASSPVIPGTYSTDTQYF. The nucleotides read TGTGCCAGCTCACCGGTGATTCCCGGGACATACAGCACAGATACGCAGTATTTT.